Described below is a single T cell receptor beta chain sequence and its context. In this sample, this clone turned up a few times. Its target antigen remains unknown. One base away there is no much larger clone; base qualities are not given. This entry comes from a study of a mutant IDH1 vaccine in newly diagnosed glioma (dated by TCRdb to the early 2020s). Some background on the complete study: Patients received eight vaccinations in weeks 1, 3, 5, 7, 11, 15, 19 and 23, corresponding to visits V03 through V10. In the chemotherapy-containing groups, vaccination started alongside temozolomide cycles, whereas in patients who had radiotherapy alone it started 4-6 weeks after radiotherapy. Of the 25 to 35 patients who were treated, around 62% were male and approximately 38% were female, and the mean age was about 40 years. Before enrollment, most patients had been given radiochemotherapy with temozolomide as standard therapy, while the rest had received either radiotherapy alone or temozolomide alone. Peripheral blood samples were drawn at six visits, namely V03 (baseline), V05, V07, V10, V12 and V13. Longitudinal TCRB deep sequencing was performed for approximately 24 treated patients wherever samples were available for exploratory analyses.

The library was generated by the immunoSEQ multiplex PCR assay. Following the manufacturer's protocol, the hsTCRB Kit was used to amplify rearranged TCR beta chain sequences. TCRB libraries were sequenced on an Illumina MiSeq. In the source study's methods: The kit vendor's proprietary platform handled demultiplexing, trimming and gene mapping. TCRdb took this table from immuneACCESS and kept in-frame rearrangements with V and J called. Such tables lack part of the clones; where checked against another copy, unresolved V genes explain under half of the gap, and the rest is unexplained. V and J calls and clone size come straight from that table; D and trimming were deduced from the DNA. The sample profile shows about 64,000 clones; about 88% of them were found once. Together, the top ten hold approximately 8.3% of the sample. This specimen's time point label, per the study, means: week 11, during vaccination. Every vaccine dose consisted of 300 ug of a 20-mer mutant IDH1 peptide in Montanide, administered subcutaneously together with topical imiquimod. All donors had newly diagnosed IDH1-mutant astrocytomas of WHO grade 3 or 4 that showed loss of nuclear ATRX. The samples were drawn from NOA16, a multicentre, single-arm, open-label phase I trial in Germany that tested a mutant IDH1 peptide vaccine in humans for the first time. Genomic DNA for TCRB sequencing was isolated from EDTA blood with the DNeasy Blood and Tissue Kit.

According to the germline V gene, CDR1 reads SGHAT and CDR2 reads FQNNGV. Trimming takes 3 bases from V and 6 bases from J, and the germline ends sit 9 bases apart. The cysteine opens and the phenylalanine closes a CDR3 of 13 amino acids. Kept here is only the CDR3 DNA, which spans 39 bases and is read in frame from base 1. What the research found in general, with its limitations: Changes in the top peripheral T cell clonotypes picked up by TCRB sequencing did not appear to be linked to pseudoprogression. Selection of PBMC samples for TCRB deep sequencing was based on availability. The authors stated that sample limitations prevented analyses of patient blood samples from being reproduced. Vaccine-induced immune responses across multiple MHC alleles were detected in over 85% of patients.

This TCR was sampled from a woman in her forties or fifties with glioma. The V gene is TRBV11-2 and the J gene is TRBJ1-5, with the D gene too uncertain to name. The sample consisted of PBMCs, taken from a glioma patient whose treatment included an IDH1 peptide vaccine. The sequenced DNA is TGTGCCAGCAGCTTCGAACCAGCTCAGCCCCAGCATTTT. Its protein is CASSFEPAQPQHF.